The clone carrying this T cell receptor (beta chain) occurred many times. As yet, its antigen is unknown. The CDR3 runs 14 residues. Looked up from germline, CDR1 is DFQATT and CDR2 is SNEGSKA (reference sequence). V lost 6 bases, J lost 0 bases, and 4 bases stayed unmatched. A TCRbeta library incorporating unique molecular identifiers was prepared. MiXCR, applied by TCRdb to the PCR reads, yields one record per CDR3 protein. The sample yields 200,000 to 250,000 distinct CDR3 sequences, approximately 10% seen once. The sample belongs to a study of T-cell reconstitution after alpha-beta-depleted transplantation in children. General study points: Newly produced T cells mostly accounted for T-cell counts and diversity one year post-transplant.

The rearrangement uses TRBV20-1 and TRBJ2-2, with TRBD1 matching 7 bases. Material: PBMCs, obtained before TCRalphabeta/CD19-depleted stem cell transplant. This receptor was taken from a child less than two years old with acute myeloid leukemia, due to receive a stem cell transplant. The chain's CDR3 is CSAVGQANTGELFF. CDR3 nucleotides: TGCAGTGCCGTTGGACAGGCGAACACCGGGGAGCTGTTTTTT.